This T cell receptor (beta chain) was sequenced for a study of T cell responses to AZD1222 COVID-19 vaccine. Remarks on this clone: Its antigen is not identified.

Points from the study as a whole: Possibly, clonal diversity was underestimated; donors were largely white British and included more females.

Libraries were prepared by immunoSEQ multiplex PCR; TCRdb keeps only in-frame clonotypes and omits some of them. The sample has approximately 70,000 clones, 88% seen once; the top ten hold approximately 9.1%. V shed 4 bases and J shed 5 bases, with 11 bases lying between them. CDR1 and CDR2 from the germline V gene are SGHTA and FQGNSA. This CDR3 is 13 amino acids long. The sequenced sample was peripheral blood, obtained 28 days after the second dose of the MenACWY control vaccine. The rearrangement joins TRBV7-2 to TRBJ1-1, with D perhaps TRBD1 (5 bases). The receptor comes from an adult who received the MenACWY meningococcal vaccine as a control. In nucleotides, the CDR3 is TGTGCCAGCAGCTCTGGGGGGGGTACTGAAGCTTTCTTT. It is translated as CASSSGGGTEAFF.